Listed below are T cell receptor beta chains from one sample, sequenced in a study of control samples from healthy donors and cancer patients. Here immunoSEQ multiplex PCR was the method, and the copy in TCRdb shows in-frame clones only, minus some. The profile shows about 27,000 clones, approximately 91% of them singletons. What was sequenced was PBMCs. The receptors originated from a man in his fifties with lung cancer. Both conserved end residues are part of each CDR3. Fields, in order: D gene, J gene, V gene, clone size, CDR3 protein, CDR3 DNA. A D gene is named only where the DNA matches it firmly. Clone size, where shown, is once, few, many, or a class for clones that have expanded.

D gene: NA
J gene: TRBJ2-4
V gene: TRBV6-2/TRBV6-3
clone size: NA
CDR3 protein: CASSYGNGGKNIQYF
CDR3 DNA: TGTGCCAGCAGTTACGGTAATGGGGGCAAAAACATTCAGTACTTC

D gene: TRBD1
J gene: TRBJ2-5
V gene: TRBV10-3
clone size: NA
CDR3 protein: CAIKTPNLQGDGETQYF
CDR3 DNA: TGTGCCATCAAGACACCAAATCTCCAGGGGGATGGAGAGACCCAGTACTTC

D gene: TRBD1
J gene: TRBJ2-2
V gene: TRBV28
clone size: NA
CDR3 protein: CASSPDPGQENTGELFF
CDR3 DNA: TGTGCCAGCAGTCCCGACCCGGGACAGGAGAACACCGGGGAGCTGTTTTTT

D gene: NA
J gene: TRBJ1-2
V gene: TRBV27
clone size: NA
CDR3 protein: CASSLFPGDYGYTF
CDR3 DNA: TGTGCCAGCAGTTTATTCCCAGGGGATTATGGCTACACCTTC

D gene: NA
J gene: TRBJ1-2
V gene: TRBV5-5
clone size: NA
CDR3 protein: CASSLIAGGPSGYTF
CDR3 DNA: TGTGCCAGCAGCTTGATCGCGGGGGGCCCATCGGGCTACACCTTC

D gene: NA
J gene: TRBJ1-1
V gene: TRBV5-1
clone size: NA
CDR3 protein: CASNPSASGAGEAFF
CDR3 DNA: TGCGCCAGCAACCCCAGTGCGTCGGGGGCTGGTGAAGCTTTCTTT

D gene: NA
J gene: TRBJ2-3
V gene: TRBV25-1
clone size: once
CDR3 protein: CASSEFGTQYF
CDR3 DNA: TGTGCCAGCAGTGAATTCGGTACGCAGTATTTT

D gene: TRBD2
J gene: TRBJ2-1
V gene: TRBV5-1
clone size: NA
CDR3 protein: CASIGAGDLRDNEQFF
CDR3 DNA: TGCGCCAGCATTGGAGCGGGGGACCTCCGGGACAATGAGCAGTTCTTC

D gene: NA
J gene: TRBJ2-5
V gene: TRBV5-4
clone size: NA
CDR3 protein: CASSLDSLGQETQYF
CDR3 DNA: TGTGCCAGCAGCCTGGACAGTTTGGGGCAAGAGACCCAGTACTTC

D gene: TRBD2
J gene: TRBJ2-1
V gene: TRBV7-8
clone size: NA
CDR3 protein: CASSTRLAGVYNEQFF
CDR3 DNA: TGTGCCAGCAGCACCCGACTAGCGGGAGTGTACAATGAGCAGTTCTTC

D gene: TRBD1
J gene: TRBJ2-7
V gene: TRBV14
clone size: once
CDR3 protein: CASSPQGYEQYF
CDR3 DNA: TGTGCCAGCAGCCCACAGGGGTACGAGCAGTACTTC

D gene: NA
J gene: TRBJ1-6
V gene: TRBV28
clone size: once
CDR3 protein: CASSPSGSYSPLHF
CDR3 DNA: TGTGCCAGCAGTCCCAGTGGGAGCTATTCACCCCTCCACTTT

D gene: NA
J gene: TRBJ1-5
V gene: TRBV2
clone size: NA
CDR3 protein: CASRESNQPQHF
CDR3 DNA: TGTGCCAGCAGGGAAAGCAATCAGCCCCAGCATTTT

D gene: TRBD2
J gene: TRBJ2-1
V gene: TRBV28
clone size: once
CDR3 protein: CASSRTSGGEQFF
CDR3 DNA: TGTGCCAGCAGTCGGACGTCGGGGGGGGAGCAGTTCTTC

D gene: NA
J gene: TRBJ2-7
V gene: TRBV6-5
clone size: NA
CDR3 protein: CASASTVTYEQYF
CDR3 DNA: TGTGCCAGCGCCTCGACTGTAACCTACGAGCAGTACTTC

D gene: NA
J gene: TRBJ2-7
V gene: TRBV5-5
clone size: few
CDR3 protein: CASIPIPASYEQYF
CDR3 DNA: TGTGCCAGCATCCCAATACCCGCCTCCTACGAGCAGTACTTC

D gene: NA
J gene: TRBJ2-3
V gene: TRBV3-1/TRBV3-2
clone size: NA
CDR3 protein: CASSKRRGTTDTQYF
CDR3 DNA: TGTGCCAGCAGCAAGAGGAGGGGGACCACAGATACGCAGTATTTT

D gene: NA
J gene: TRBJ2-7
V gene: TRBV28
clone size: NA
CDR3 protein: CASTQWDRHYYEQYF
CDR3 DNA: TGTGCCAGCACCCAGTGGGACCGCCACTACTACGAGCAGTACTTC

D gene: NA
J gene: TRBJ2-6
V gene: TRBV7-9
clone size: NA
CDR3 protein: CASSLGSGAGANVLTF
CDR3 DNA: TGTGCCAGCAGCTTAGGCTCTGGGGCTGGGGCCAACGTCCTGACTTTC

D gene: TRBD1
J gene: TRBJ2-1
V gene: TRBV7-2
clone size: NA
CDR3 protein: CASSLRQGNNEQFF
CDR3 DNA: TGTGCCAGCAGCTTGAGACAGGGAAACAATGAGCAGTTCTTC

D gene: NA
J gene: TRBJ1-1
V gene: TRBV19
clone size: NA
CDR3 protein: CASRRVPMNTEAFF
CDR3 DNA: TGTGCCAGTAGACGGGTTCCCATGAACACTGAAGCTTTCTTT

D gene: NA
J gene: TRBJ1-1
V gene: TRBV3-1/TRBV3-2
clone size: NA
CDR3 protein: CASSQRPAVNTEAFF
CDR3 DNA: TGTGCCAGCAGCCAAAGGCCAGCTGTTAACACTGAAGCTTTCTTT

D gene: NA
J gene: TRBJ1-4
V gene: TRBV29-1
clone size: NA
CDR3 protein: CSVANLNEKLFF
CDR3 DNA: TGCAGCGTCGCTAACCTTAATGAAAAACTGTTTTTT

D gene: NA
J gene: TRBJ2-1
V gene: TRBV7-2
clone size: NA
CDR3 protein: CASSFRLLNEQFF
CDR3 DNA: TGTGCCAGCAGCTTTAGGTTGTTAAATGAGCAGTTCTTC

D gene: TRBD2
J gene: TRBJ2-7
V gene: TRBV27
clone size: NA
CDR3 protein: CASSLGGLAGEQYF
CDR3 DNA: TGTGCCAGCAGTTTAGGAGGACTAGCAGGCGAGCAGTACTTC

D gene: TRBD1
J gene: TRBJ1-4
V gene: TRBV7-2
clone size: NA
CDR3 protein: CASSFSTGGNEKLFF
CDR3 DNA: TGTGCCAGCAGCTTTTCGACAGGGGGTAATGAAAAACTGTTTTTT

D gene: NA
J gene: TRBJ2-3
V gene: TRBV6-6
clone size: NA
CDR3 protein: CASRKSTDTQYF
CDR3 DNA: TGTGCCAGCAGGAAGAGCACAGATACGCAGTATTTT

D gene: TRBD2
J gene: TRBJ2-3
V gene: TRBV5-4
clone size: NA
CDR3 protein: CASSQKGLAGGSTDTQYF
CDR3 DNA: TGTGCCAGCAGCCAGAAGGGACTAGCGGGGGGGAGCACAGATACGCAGTATTTT

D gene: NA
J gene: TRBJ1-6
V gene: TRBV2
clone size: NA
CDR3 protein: CASRPTENSPLHF
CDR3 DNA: TGTGCCAGCAGACCGACAGAGAATTCACCCCTCCACTTT

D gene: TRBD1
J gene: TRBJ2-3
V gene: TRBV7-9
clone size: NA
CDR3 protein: CASSYDRAQDTQYF
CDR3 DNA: TGTGCCAGCAGCTATGACAGGGCCCAGGATACGCAGTATTTT

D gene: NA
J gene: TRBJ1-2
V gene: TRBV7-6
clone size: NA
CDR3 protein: CASSLASAGAGYTF
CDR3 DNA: TGTGCCAGCAGCTTAGCGTCCGCGGGTGCTGGCTACACCTTC

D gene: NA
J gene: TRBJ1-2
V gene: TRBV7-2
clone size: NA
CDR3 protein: CASSLETGGYTF
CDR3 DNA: TGTGCCAGCAGCTTAGAAACGGGTGGCTACACCTTC

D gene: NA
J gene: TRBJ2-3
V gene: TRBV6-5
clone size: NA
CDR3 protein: CASSYLQGVEGATQYF
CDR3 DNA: TGTGCCAGCAGTTACTTACAAGGGGTCGAAGGGGCTACGCAGTATTTT

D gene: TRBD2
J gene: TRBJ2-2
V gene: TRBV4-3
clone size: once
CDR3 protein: CASSQGEGPNTGELFF
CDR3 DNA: TGCGCCAGCAGCCAAGGGGAGGGACCAAACACCGGGGAGCTGTTTTTT

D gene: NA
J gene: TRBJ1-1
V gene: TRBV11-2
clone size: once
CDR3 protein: CASSLDRWSDEAFF
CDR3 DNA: TGTGCCAGCAGCTTAGATCGTTGGTCGGATGAAGCTTTCTTT

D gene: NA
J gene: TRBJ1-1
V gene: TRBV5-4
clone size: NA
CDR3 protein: CASSLNTEAFF
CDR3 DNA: TGTGCCAGCAGCCTCAACACTGAAGCTTTCTTT

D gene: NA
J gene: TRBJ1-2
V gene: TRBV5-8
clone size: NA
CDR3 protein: CASSLDDGLYGYTF
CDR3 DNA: TGTGCCAGCAGCCTTGACGACGGACTTTATGGCTACACCTTC

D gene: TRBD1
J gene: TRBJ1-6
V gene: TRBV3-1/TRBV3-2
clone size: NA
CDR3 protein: CASSPWHRQGGSPLHF
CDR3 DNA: TGTGCCAGCAGCCCATGGCATCGACAGGGTGGTTCACCCCTCCACTTT

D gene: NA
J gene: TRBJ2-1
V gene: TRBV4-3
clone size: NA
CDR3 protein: CASSQDRDLGLNEQFF
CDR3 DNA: TGCGCCAGCAGCCAAGACCGGGACCTTGGACTCAATGAGCAGTTCTTC

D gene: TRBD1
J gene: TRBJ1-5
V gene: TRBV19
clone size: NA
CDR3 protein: CASLRTGSNQPQHF
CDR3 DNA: TGTGCCAGTCTACGGACAGGGAGCAATCAGCCCCAGCATTTT

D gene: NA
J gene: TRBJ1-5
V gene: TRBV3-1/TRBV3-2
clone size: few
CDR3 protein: CASSQDDRNQPQHF
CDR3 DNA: TGTGCCAGCAGCCAAGACGACAGAAATCAGCCCCAGCATTTT

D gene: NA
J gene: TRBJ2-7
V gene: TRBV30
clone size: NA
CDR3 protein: CAWSVGHGPYEQYF
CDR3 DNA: TGTGCCTGGAGTGTAGGACACGGTCCCTACGAGCAGTACTTC

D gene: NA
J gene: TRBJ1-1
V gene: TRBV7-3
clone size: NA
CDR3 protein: CASSSTGLGTEAFF
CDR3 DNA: TGTGCCAGCAGCTCAACAGGGTTAGGCACTGAAGCTTTCTTT

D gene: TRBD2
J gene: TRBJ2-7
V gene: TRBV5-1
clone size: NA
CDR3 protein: CASSLVWRGDSYEQYF
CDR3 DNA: TGCGCCAGCAGCTTGGTTTGGCGGGGGGACTCCTACGAGCAGTACTTC

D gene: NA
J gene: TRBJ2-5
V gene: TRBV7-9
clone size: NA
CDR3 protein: CASRPQETQYF
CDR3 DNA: TGTGCCAGCAGACCTCAAGAGACCCAGTACTTC

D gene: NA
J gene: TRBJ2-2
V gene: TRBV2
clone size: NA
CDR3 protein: CASSDGGPYTGELFF
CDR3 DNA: TGTGCCAGCAGTGACGGGGGACCCTACACCGGGGAGCTGTTTTTT

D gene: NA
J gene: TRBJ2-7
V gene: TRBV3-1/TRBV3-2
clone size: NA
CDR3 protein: CASSLGSYEQYF
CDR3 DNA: TGTGCCAGCAGCCTCGGGAGCTACGAGCAGTACTTC

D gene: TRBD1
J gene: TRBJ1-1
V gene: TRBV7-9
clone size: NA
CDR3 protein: CASSPRRTGDTEAFF
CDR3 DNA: TGTGCCAGCAGCCCTCGGAGGACAGGGGACACTGAAGCTTTCTTT

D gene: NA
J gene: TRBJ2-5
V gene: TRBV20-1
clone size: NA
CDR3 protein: CSASGGENQETQYF
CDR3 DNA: TGCAGTGCTAGTGGCGGAGAAAACCAAGAGACCCAGTACTTC

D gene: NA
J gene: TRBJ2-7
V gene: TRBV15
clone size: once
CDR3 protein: CATSRGSSYEQYF
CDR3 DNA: TGTGCCACCAGCAGGGGGAGCTCCTACGAGCAGTACTTC

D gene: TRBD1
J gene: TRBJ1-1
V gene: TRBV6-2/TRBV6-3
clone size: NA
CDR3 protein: CASSYLKTGSSNTEAFF
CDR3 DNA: TGTGCCAGCAGTTACTTAAAGACAGGGTCCTCGAACACTGAAGCTTTCTTT

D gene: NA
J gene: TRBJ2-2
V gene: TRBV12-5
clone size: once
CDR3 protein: CASGFEMGELFF
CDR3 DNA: TGTGCTAGTGGTTTCGAAATGGGGGAGCTGTTTTTT

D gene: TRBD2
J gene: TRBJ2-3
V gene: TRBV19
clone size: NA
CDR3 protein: CASSHGLAGGLFTDTQYF
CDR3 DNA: TGTGCCAGTAGTCATGGACTAGCGGGGGGTTTGTTCACAGATACGCAGTATTTT

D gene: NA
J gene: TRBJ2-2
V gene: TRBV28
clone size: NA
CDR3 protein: CATQGAGVTGELFF
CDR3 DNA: TGTGCCACACAAGGCGCAGGGGTCACCGGGGAGCTGTTTTTT

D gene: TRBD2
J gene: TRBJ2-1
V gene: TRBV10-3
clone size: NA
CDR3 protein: CAISDRSGGPYNEQFF
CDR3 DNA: TGTGCCATCAGTGATAGAAGCGGGGGACCTTACAATGAGCAGTTCTTC